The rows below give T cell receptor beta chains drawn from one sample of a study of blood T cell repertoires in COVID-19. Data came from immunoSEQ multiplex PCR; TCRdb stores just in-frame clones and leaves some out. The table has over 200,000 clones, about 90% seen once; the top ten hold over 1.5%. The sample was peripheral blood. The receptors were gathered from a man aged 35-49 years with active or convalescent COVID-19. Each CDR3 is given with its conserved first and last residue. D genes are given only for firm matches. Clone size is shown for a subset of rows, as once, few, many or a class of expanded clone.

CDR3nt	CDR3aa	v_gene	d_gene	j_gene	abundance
TGTGCCAGCAGCGGACGGACTAGCGGGAGCACAGATACGCAGTATTTT	CASSGRTSGSTDTQYF	TRBV3-1/TRBV3-2	TRBD2	TRBJ2-3	NA
TGTGCCAAACGCAGGGGGCTGGAGGATACGCAGTATTTT	CAKRRGLEDTQYF	TRBV10-3	TRBD1	TRBJ2-3	NA
TGTGCCAGCAGCGTAGGCTTGGGGACAGGGGCGGTGGACACTGAAGCTTTCTTT	CASSVGLGTGAVDTEAFF	TRBV9	TRBD1	TRBJ1-1	few
TGTGCCAGCAGTAAAAGCGGGGGCGGGGATACGCAGTATTTT	CASSKSGGGDTQYF	TRBV6-5	TRBD2	TRBJ2-3	NA
TGTGCCAGCAGCTCCTATAAGGGACAGGACCGCGGTGGCTACACCTTC	CASSSYKGQDRGGYTF	TRBV5-6	TRBD1	TRBJ1-2	once
TGTGCCAGCAGCTTGGCTAGCGGAAGCTCCTACAATGAGCAGTTCTTC	CASSLASGSSYNEQFF	TRBV7-2	TRBD2	TRBJ2-1	few
TGTGCCAGCAATGGAGCCGGGGAAAGGACCATATATTTT	CASNGAGERTIYF	TRBV14	NA	TRBJ1-3	NA
TGTGCCAGCAGCCAGAGTTTTGGGCAGTACTTC	CASSQSFGQYF	TRBV3-1/TRBV3-2	NA	TRBJ2-7	NA
TGCGCCAGCACCTGGGACGGGAGAGGCACTGAAGCTTTCTTT	CASTWDGRGTEAFF	TRBV5-1	NA	TRBJ1-1	NA
TGTGCCAGTGACCCGGGACAGGGGATCACTGAAGCTTTCTTT	CASDPGQGITEAFF	TRBV19	TRBD1	TRBJ1-1	NA
TGCAGCGTTCTGCGAGGAGGGGAGACCCAGTACTTC	CSVLRGGETQYF	TRBV29-1	NA	TRBJ2-5	NA
TGTGCCAGCAGTCCCGGCTTCCAGGGGAGCAATCAGCCCCAGCATTTT	CASSPGFQGSNQPQHF	TRBV28	NA	TRBJ1-5	NA
TGTGCCAGCAACAACAACAGGGATAGCAATCAGCCCCAGCATTTT	CASNNNRDSNQPQHF	TRBV7-8	NA	TRBJ1-5	NA
TGCGCCAGCAGCCAGTATACAACGAACACTGAAGCTTTCTTT	CASSQYTTNTEAFF	TRBV4-1	NA	TRBJ1-1	NA
TGCGCCAGCCGAGATGTATCCACTGAAGCTTTCTTT	CASRDVSTEAFF	TRBV10-2	NA	TRBJ1-1	NA
TGTGCCAGCAGCTTGGGACAGGACAATCAGCCCCAGCATTTT	CASSLGQDNQPQHF	TRBV5-8	NA	TRBJ1-5	NA
TGTGCCAGCAGCCGCGCAGGGGGAACTGAAGCTTTCTTT	CASSRAGGTEAFF	TRBV3-1/TRBV3-2	TRBD1	TRBJ1-1	once
TGTGCCAGCAGTCAGTCACAGGGGCAGCCCCAGCATTTT	CASSQSQGQPQHF	TRBV6-4	TRBD1	TRBJ1-5	NA
TGTGCCAGCAGTTACCTGACAGGAGTCAATGAGCAGTTCTTC	CASSYLTGVNEQFF	TRBV6-5	NA	TRBJ2-1	once
TGCGCCAGCAGCCAACTGGGGAGGTACCAAGAGACCCAGTACTTC	CASSQLGRYQETQYF	TRBV4-1	NA	TRBJ2-5	NA
TGTGCCGCTAAGGACAGTAGGTCTGGGGCCAACGTCCTGACTTTC	CAAKDSRSGANVLTF	TRBV19	NA	TRBJ2-6	few
TGTGCCAGCTCACCGTCCGCGGAGGTATATGGCTACACCTTC	CASSPSAEVYGYTF	TRBV18	NA	TRBJ1-2	NA
TGTGCCACCAGTGACAAGACGACAGCCTACAATGAGCAGTTCTTC	CATSDKTTAYNEQFF	TRBV24-1	NA	TRBJ2-1	NA